In its sample, the clone carrying this T cell receptor beta chain was seen many times. The antigen remains undetermined. Described time point: patch test 3, about 24 weeks after DPC sensitization. Regarding treatment: therapeutic diphenylcyclopropenone sensitization with weekly scalp DPC. The record originates from a study of human T cells and chemical hapten exposure. On the study more broadly: Upper-back patches of 0.01% DPC were read at 6 days. Points from the study as a whole: Correlating positively with patch test score were the PT1 expanded TCR counts. Expanded TCRs produced significantly more large CDR3 similarity clusters than controls did.

Each CDR3 protein gets one entry after TCRdb re-called the RACE reads with MiXCR. The sample includes 50,000 to 60,000 distinct CDR3 sequences, under 15% seen only once; the top ten take 2.4%. There are 14 residues in the CDR3. Germline assignment: CDR1 KGHDR and CDR2 SFDVKD. V lost 2 bases to trimming and J lost 9 bases, with 13 bases between them. This specimen was whole blood, taken in connection with sensitization to the hapten diphenylcyclopropenone (DPC). The source of this sequence is a young man with alopecia areata. Some clones in this sample may be carry-over from other donors' samples. V gene TRBV24-1 combines with J gene TRBJ2-1; either TRBD1 or TRBD2 may fit D (5 bases each). CDR3 protein: CATSDSGLRGEQFF. In nucleotides, the CDR3 is TGTGCCACCAGTGATTCGGGGTTAAGGGGTGAGCAGTTCTTC.